A single T cell receptor beta chain is shown here with its context. In the original workflow: How many nucleated cells were present was estimated from reference gene primer amplification. Sequenced by immunoSEQ multiplex PCR; TCRdb stores in-frame clones only, minus some. V and J calls and clone size follow that table, whereas D and trimming were derived from the DNA. The table has hundreds of thousands of clones, roughly 81% seen once. The record originates from a study of blood T cell repertoires in COVID-19. Study-level information: Spain, Italy and the United States supplied samples that represented acute and convalescent COVID-19.

V was cut by 4 bases and J by 5 bases, with 21 bases left in between. This CDR3 region has 16 residues. Germline V gives CDR1 SGHDT, CDR2 YYEEEE. The sequencing input was peripheral blood. The V gene is TRBV5-6, the J gene TRBJ1-1; D possibly corresponds to TRBD1 (6 bases). The origin of this receptor is a man aged 35 to 55 with acute or convalescent COVID-19. In DNA, the CDR3 is TGTGCCAGCAGCCCGGGGCTACTACTAGGGGGAACTGAAGCTTTCTTT. As protein: CASSPGLLLGGTEAFF.